A selection of T cell receptor beta chains follows, all from one sample in a study of identical twins. TCRdb processed the 5' RACE reads anew with MiXCR; each CDR3 protein has one entry. The data contain about 240,000 distinct CDR3 sequences, approximately 12% of them seen just once; the ten biggest clones take up 4% to 5%. The sample was also reused in another study, on yellow fever vaccine responses in identical twins.

Sequencing was performed on memory (CD45RO+) T cells sorted from blood. These receptors originate from a woman under 30 in good health. The CDR3 runs from the conserved cysteine through the conserved F or W. The D gene is left open where the match is weak. A clone size is listed for some rows: how often the clone was seen (once, few, many), or a class if it is expanded.

v_call	d_call	j_call	clone_size	cdr3_aa	cdr3_nt
TRBV5-1	NA	TRBJ2-4	many	CASSVTVAKNIQYF	TGCGCCAGCAGCGTTACGGTGGCCAAAAACATTCAGTACTTC
TRBV2	TRBD1	TRBJ1-2	many	CASEPGQGRYGYTF	TGTGCCAGCGAACCGGGACAGGGACGTTACGGCTACACCTTC
TRBV20-1	TRBD1	TRBJ2-7	few	CSASRQGSLDEQYF	TGCAGTGCCTCGAGACAGGGTAGTTTGGACGAGCAGTACTTC
TRBV6-2/TRBV6-3	TRBD1	TRBJ1-2	few	CASKGTGLSGYTF	TGTGCCAGCAAAGGGACAGGGTTGAGTGGCTACACCTTC
TRBV15	NA	TRBJ2-3	many	CATEVQGGDTQYF	TGTGCCACCGAGGTACAGGGTGGAGATACGCAGTATTTT
TRBV5-1	TRBD2	TRBJ2-3	few	CASSWELAVLAGTQYF	TGCGCCAGCAGCTGGGAACTAGCGGTACTAGCGGGTACGCAGTATTTT
TRBV6-2/TRBV6-3	TRBD2	TRBJ2-7	NA	CASRTWTSPYEQYF	TGTGCCAGCAGAACGTGGACTAGTCCCTACGAGCAGTACTTC
TRBV20-1	TRBD2	TRBJ2-2	medium-sized	CSARPTSGGISTGELFF	TGCAGTGCTAGACCGACTAGCGGGGGGATCTCCACCGGGGAGCTGTTTTTT
TRBV18	TRBD2	TRBJ2-5	few	CASSPPGRIQETQYF	TGTGCCAGCTCACCCCCCGGGAGGATTCAAGAGACCCAGTACTTC
TRBV2	NA	TRBJ2-7	many	CARGQTRSYEQYF	TGTGCCAGAGGACAAACCCGCTCCTACGAGCAGTACTTC
TRBV7-8	NA	TRBJ2-2	few	CASLVGGHTGELFF	TGTGCCAGCCTTGTTGGGGGGCACACCGGGGAGCTGTTTTTT
TRBV20-1	TRBD2	TRBJ2-7	NA	CSAKAPGGGSINEQYF	TGCAGTGCTAAAGCTCCCGGGGGAGGGAGCATCAACGAGCAGTACTTC
TRBV6-2/TRBV6-3	NA	TRBJ1-1	many	CASSLGGKDTEAFF	TGTGCCAGCAGTCTGGGAGGGAAGGACACTGAAGCTTTCTTT
TRBV5-1	TRBD1	TRBJ1-1	few	CASSLGWTGNTEAFF	TGCGCCAGCAGCTTGGGATGGACAGGGAACACTGAAGCTTTCTTT
TRBV4-1	NA	TRBJ2-7	NA	CASSQDLVREQYF	TGCGCCAGCAGCCAAGATCTCGTCAGAGAGCAGTACTTC
TRBV7-2	TRBD2	TRBJ2-1	many	CASSLIGLAGDEQFF	TGTGCCAGCAGCTTAATAGGACTAGCGGGAGATGAGCAGTTCTTC
TRBV7-2	TRBD2	TRBJ2-7	many	CASSLMRGRAVIEQYF	TGTGCCAGCAGCTTAATGCGCGGGAGGGCCGTTATCGAGCAGTACTTC
TRBV20-1	TRBD1	TRBJ2-7	many	CSARQPGTGSYEQYF	TGCAGTGCTAGACAACCCGGGACAGGGAGCTACGAGCAGTACTTC
TRBV28	TRBD1	TRBJ1-6	NA	CASTPRGTGDNSPLHF	TGTGCCAGCACCCCTCGCGGGACAGGGGACAATTCACCCCTCCACTTT
TRBV27	NA	TRBJ2-1	NA	CASGSGLGEQFF	TGTGCCAGCGGATCAGGGTTGGGTGAGCAGTTCTTC
TRBV6-5	TRBD1	TRBJ1-1	many	CASSYLTGGGTEAFF	TGTGCCAGCAGTTACCTGACAGGGGGTGGCACTGAAGCTTTCTTT
TRBV4-3	TRBD2	TRBJ2-4	many	CASSHLKIGLAGGPRTKNIQYF	TGCGCCAGCAGCCATCTTAAAATTGGACTAGCGGGAGGGCCACGGACCAAAAACATTCAGTACTTC